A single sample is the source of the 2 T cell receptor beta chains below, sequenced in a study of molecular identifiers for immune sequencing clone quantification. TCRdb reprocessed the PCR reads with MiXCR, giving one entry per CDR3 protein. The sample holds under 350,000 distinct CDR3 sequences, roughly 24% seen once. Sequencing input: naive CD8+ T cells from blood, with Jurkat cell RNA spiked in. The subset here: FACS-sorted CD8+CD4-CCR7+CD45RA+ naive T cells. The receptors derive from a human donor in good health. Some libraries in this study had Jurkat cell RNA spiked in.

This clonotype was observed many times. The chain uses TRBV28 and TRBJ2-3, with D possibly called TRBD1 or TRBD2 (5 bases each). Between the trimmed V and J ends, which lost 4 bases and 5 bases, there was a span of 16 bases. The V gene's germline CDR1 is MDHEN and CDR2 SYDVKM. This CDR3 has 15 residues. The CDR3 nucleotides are TGTGCCAGCAGTTACAGGCTTGGTGGGGGAGATACGCAGTATTTT. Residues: CASSYRLGGGDTQYF. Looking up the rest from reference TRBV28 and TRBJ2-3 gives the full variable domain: DVKVTQSSRYLVKRTGEKVFLECVQDMDHENMFWYRQDPGLGLRLIYFSYDVKMKEKGDIPEGYSVSREKKERFSLILESASTNQTSMYLCASSYRLGGGDTQYFGPGTRLTVL.

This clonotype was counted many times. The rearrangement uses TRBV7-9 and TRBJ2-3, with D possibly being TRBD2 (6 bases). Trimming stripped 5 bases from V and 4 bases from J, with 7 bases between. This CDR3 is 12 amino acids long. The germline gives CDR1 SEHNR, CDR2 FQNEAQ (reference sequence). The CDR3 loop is CASSGGSDTQYF. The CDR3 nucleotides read TGTGCCAGCAGCGGAGGGTCAGATACGCAGTATTTT.